This record looks at one T cell receptor beta chain sequence and its context. The antigen is not known. Broader study findings: Tumor memory CD4+ T cell TCR gene usage was found to cluster with blood and lymph node memory CD4+ cells and with lymph node naive CD4+ cells. Tumor-infiltrating Treg TCR alpha and beta sequences overlapped most with tumor naive CD4+ T cells, then blood naive. Larger-cohort validation covered only one TCR beta V-J rearrangement.

Constant-region reverse primers amplified full-length variable regions, followed by semi-nested Nested Universal Primer A PCR. TCRdb analysed the 5' RACE reads with MiXCR anew, one entry per CDR3 protein. The table lists about 50,000 distinct CDR3 sequences, 28% of them singletons, with 2.1% in the top ten. Germline assignment: CDR1 SQVTM and CDR2 ANQGSEA. The V segment lost 4 bases and the J segment 5 bases; nucleotides outside the gene matches: 11. This CDR3 has 15 amino acids. The sequenced material came from naive CD4+ T cells sorted from blood. Subset here: naive CD4+ T cells, CD4+CD45RA+CD25-. This sequence originates from a female donor with breast cancer. The chain joins TRBV29-1 to TRBJ2-7; 10 bases fit TRBD1. The CDR3, as DNA: TGCAGCGTTGGGGGTCCGGGACAGGGGTTCGACGAGCAGTACTTC. Protein sequence: CSVGGPGQGFDEQYF.